These T cell receptor beta chains were read from a single sample in a study of blood T cells in healthy people across ages. TCRdb reanalysed the 5' RACE reads using MiXCR and keeps one entry per CDR3 protein. The table has about 1.4 million distinct CDR3 sequences, roughly 59% seen once. The sample comprised blood. These receptors came from a man aged 18 to 29 in good health. CDR3s include the opening cysteine and the closing phenylalanine or tryptophan. Fields, in order: D gene, V gene, clone size, CDR3 length, J gene, CDR3 DNA, CDR3 protein. A D gene is named only where the DNA matches it firmly. Clone size is not always given. Where it is, it says once, few, many or a class for expanded clones.

-	TRBV6-2/TRBV6-3	-	17	TRBJ2-6	TGTGCCAGCAGCCCACCCACCGACTCCTCTGGGGCCAACGTCCTGACTTTC	CASSPPTDSSGANVLTF
-	TRBV5-1	few	15	TRBJ2-1	TGCGCCAGCAGCCCTCTAGCGAAGGACTACAATGAGCAGTTCTTC	CASSPLAKDYNEQFF
-	TRBV7-9	few	13	TRBJ2-3	TGTGCCAGATCCGGGCCGGGCCCAGATACGCAGTATTTT	CARSGPGPDTQYF
-	TRBV5-1	-	13	TRBJ2-5	TGCGCCAGCAGCTTGGAGGGGTGGAATGAGCAGTACTTC	CASSLEGWNEQYF
TRBD1	TRBV10-2	-	18	TRBJ2-7	TGCGCCAGCAGTGAGTCGGGCCCGGGACAGGCCGACTCCTACGAGCAGTACTTC	CASSESGPGQADSYEQYF
TRBD2	TRBV3-1	-	15	TRBJ2-1	TGTGCCAGCACGTGGCGGGGGGTAAACAACAATGAGCAGTTCTTC	CASTWRGVNNNEQFF
TRBD2	TRBV20-1	-	11	TRBJ2-1	TGCAGTACCTTTAGCGGGCCTGAGCAGTTCTTC	CSTFSGPEQFF
-	TRBV14	-	16	TRBJ2-5	TGTGCCAGCAGCCAAGATCCGGGACACCTCCAAGAGACCCAGTACTTC	CASSQDPGHLQETQYF
-	TRBV10-3	few	14	TRBJ2-7	TGTGCCATCAGTGATATAGACAGCTCCTACGAGCAGTACTTC	CAISDIDSSYEQYF
TRBD2	TRBV20-1	-	17	TRBJ2-7	TGCAGTGCCATAGGGGGGACTAGCGGGAGACAGTACTACGAGCAGTACTTC	CSAIGGTSGRQYYEQYF
-	TRBV6-5	-	14	TRBJ2-1	TGTGCCAGCAGCCGGAGAGGTAGTTTCCATGAGCAGTTCTTC	CASSRRGSFHEQFF
-	TRBV4-3	-	17	TRBJ2-6	TGCGCCAGCAGCCAAGGTTTGTACATCTATGGGGCCAACGTCCTGACTTTC	CASSQGLYIYGANVLTF
-	TRBV29-1	-	14	TRBJ2-7	TGCAGCGTTAGTTGGAGGGAGAGCGTCTACGAGCAGTACTTC	CSVSWRESVYEQYF
TRBD1	TRBV6-1	-	19	TRBJ1-2	TGTGCCAGCAGTCGACTGCCCGGGACAGGGGCCTTTAGGTTGCATGGCTACACCTTC	CASSRLPGTGAFRLHGYTF
-	TRBV24-1	-	17	TRBJ1-1	TGTGCCACCAGTGAGCGGGACACCCCTCAGGACCACACTGAAGCTTTCTTT	CATSERDTPQDHTEAFF
TRBD2	TRBV7-2	-	15	TRBJ2-3	TGTGCCAGCAGTTTAACGGCGGGGGGGCAAGGGGGGCAGTATTTT	CASSLTAGGQGGQYF
-	TRBV28	-	15	TRBJ1-6	TGTGCCAGCAGTCGAATACGGGCCGCGGATTCACCCCTCCACTTT	CASSRIRAADSPLHF
TRBD1	TRBV28	-	16	TRBJ2-1	TGTGCCAGCATGAAGGGTTGGGGACAGGGTTTCGATGAGCAGTTCTTC	CASMKGWGQGFDEQFF
TRBD2	TRBV4-3	-	17	TRBJ2-3	TGCGCCAGCAGCCAAGATCAAGCGGGGGGGGGCACAGATACGCAGTATTTT	CASSQDQAGGGTDTQYF
-	TRBV6-5	-	15	TRBJ2-7	TGTGCCAGCAGTTACGGGCTAGGGGGAGCCTACGAGCAGTACTTC	CASSYGLGGAYEQYF
-	TRBV29-1	few	12	TRBJ2-3	TGCAGCGTTGAAGTGACGGCAGATACGCAGTATTTT	CSVEVTADTQYF
-	TRBV4-1	once	16	TRBJ2-7	TGCGCCAGCAGCCAAGGGAGGCCCCCCGGGAGCTACGAGCAGTACTTC	CASSQGRPPGSYEQYF
-	TRBV7-9	once	15	TRBJ2-7	TGTGCCAGCAGCTTAGCCGGGACATTGGCCTACGAGCAGTACTTC	CASSLAGTLAYEQYF
-	TRBV5-5	-	14	TRBJ2-7	TGTGCCAGCACTTGGGTCCCAGGGGTCTACGAGCAGTACTTC	CASTWVPGVYEQYF
TRBD2	TRBV29-1	-	19	TRBJ2-5	TGCAGCGCCTTTTTGTCGGGACTAGGACCGGGTAGGTCCTACAATGAGCAGTACTTC	CSAFLSGLGPGRSYNEQYF
-	TRBV25-1	few	15	TRBJ1-1	TGTGCCAGCAGTGAATCTCAGGAGTCACCCCCTGAAGCTTTCTTT	CASSESQESPPEAFF
TRBD1	TRBV29-1	few	16	TRBJ1-2	TGCAGCGTTGCCGTAGCAGGGGGCGTAGAAACCTATGGCTACACCTTC	CSVAVAGGVETYGYTF
TRBD2	TRBV11-2	-	17	TRBJ2-2	TGTGCCAGCAGCTTCGTTTGGCGGGGGGCCGGCACCGGGGAGCTGTTTTTT	CASSFVWRGAGTGELFF
-	TRBV6-5	-	12	TRBJ2-7	TGTGCCAGCGGGAGACAGGTCGGCGAGCAGTACTTC	CASGRQVGEQYF
TRBD2	TRBV7-9	-	16	TRBJ2-3	TGTGCCAGCAGCCTGTCTGCGGGAGGGCCCTCTTTTACGCAGTATTTT	CASSLSAGGPSFTQYF
-	TRBV29-1	-	13	TRBJ2-1	TGCAGCGTGGGCTACAGGGATATCGGTGAGCAGTTCTTC	CSVGYRDIGEQFF
TRBD1	TRBV5-1	few	17	TRBJ2-3	TGCGCCAGCAGCCCGACCCAGATGACAGGGAGAACAGATACGCAGTATTTT	CASSPTQMTGRTDTQYF
-	TRBV20-1	-	15	TRBJ1-5	TGCAGTGCTAGGTGGGTGGGGATGGGCAATCAGCCCCAGCATTTT	CSARWVGMGNQPQHF